These T cell receptor beta chains were read from a single sample in a study of blood T cell repertoires in COVID-19. Measured with immunoSEQ multiplex PCR; TCRdb has only the in-frame clones, and not every one. This table has about 140,000 clones, 65% to 90% appearing once. The sample was peripheral blood. The receptors here all came from a man between 50 and 59 years old with acute or convalescent COVID-19. The conserved cysteine and the conserved F or W are not part of the CDR3 here.

V gene	J gene	CDR3 protein
TRBV19	TRBJ2-1	ASSIAPGQGAYNEQF
TRBV7-2	TRBJ1-2	ASSLVGGDGYT
TRBV11-3	TRBJ1-6	ASSHGGQSSSPLH
TRBV27	TRBJ2-1	ASSLFGLARDEQF
TRBV12-3/TRBV12-4	TRBJ2-2	ASRSINTGELF
TRBV18	TRBJ1-2	ASSPQNGGPYGYT
TRBV9	TRBJ2-7	ASSVATSGRVGAEQY
TRBV9	TRBJ2-3	ASSAPYGRERDTQY
TRBV28	TRBJ2-7	ASKSQGNEQY
TRBV6-2/TRBV6-3	TRBJ1-2	ASSYGGGVYGYT
TRBV2	TRBJ1-3	ASSGRLTGNTIY
TRBV5-6	TRBJ2-1	ASSLTGMMGNEQF
TRBV5-6	TRBJ2-7	ASSLAQGTYEQY
TRBV3-1/TRBV3-2	TRBJ2-2	ASSRRTGNTGELF
TRBV28	TRBJ2-5	ASSSPGLVQETQY
TRBV4-2	TRBJ1-1	ASSQEPLGGPNTEAF
TRBV5-6	TRBJ1-2	ASSLEGNYGYT
TRBV27	TRBJ2-7	ASTASGPHSYEQY
TRBV13	TRBJ2-3	ASSYKARAGAHTDTQY
TRBV9	TRBJ2-3	ASSVGLATDTQY
TRBV7-8	TRBJ1-5	ASSFRGGVNQPQH
TRBV6-5	TRBJ2-5	ASSKTIIRETQY
TRBV7-8	TRBJ1-2	ASSSTSTDGHRGGYT
TRBV5-4	TRBJ2-1	ASSSPGQGYNEQF
TRBV3-1/TRBV3-2	TRBJ2-5	ASSPRGSETQY
TRBV6-5	TRBJ1-2	ASSSGQGEGYT
TRBV29-1	TRBJ1-2	SVRSRDRVLANYGYT
TRBV5-1	TRBJ2-2	ASSSGMVSGAGNTGELF
TRBV5-5	TRBJ2-2	ASSPPTTNTGELF
TRBV30	TRBJ2-2	AWRTGPNTGELF
TRBV6-2/TRBV6-3	TRBJ2-5	ASSTYLAPQETQY
TRBV7-6	TRBJ2-1	ASSMGPEQF
TRBV4-1	TRBJ2-2	ASSQQLAGDTGELF
TRBV18	TRBJ1-4	ASSPDTTGGEREKLF
TRBV1	TRBJ2-5	TSSRLAGPLRYRQETQY
TRBV24-1	TRBJ2-7	ATSESLYGKGGSDEQY
TRBV30	TRBJ1-2	AWTQGGNYGYT
TRBV1	TRBJ2-6	TSSQDPQGVEGSGANVLT
TRBV7-7	TRBJ1-1	ASSQGVNTEAF
TRBV29-1	TRBJ2-3	SVDEGGTDTQY
TRBV14	TRBJ2-5	ASSQNFRGTQY
TRBV11-2	TRBJ2-2	ASSWTATTGELF
TRBV5-1	TRBJ1-5	ASSLEGTGGSQPQH
TRBV11-2	TRBJ2-2	ASRSGLANTGELF
TRBV7-8	TRBJ2-7	ASSLGWGRAYEQY
TRBV18	TRBJ2-6	ASSPESSGANVLT
TRBV6-6	TRBJ2-1	ASNRDGTSGMSSYNEQF
TRBV13	TRBJ1-6	ASSQTGFYNSPLH
TRBV7-3	TRBJ1-1	ASSFGGNTEAF
TRBV6-1	TRBJ1-5	ASSEARVGQPQH
TRBV9	TRBJ1-1	ASSLPPGTGTQAF
TRBV19	TRBJ2-1	ASTRNQGAINEQF
TRBV2	TRBJ1-2	ASMTTGSGYT
TRBV7-8	TRBJ2-5	ASSLRLAGGSETQY
TRBV30	TRBJ2-2	AWSVVGRDGELF
TRBV18	TRBJ1-6	ASSPPSPGGLASPLH
TRBV28	TRBJ1-1	ASSVGTKGAAF
TRBV5-4	TRBJ2-1	ASSLGTSGRANEQF
TRBV15	TRBJ1-4	ATSRERATNEKLF